A selection of T cell receptor beta chains follows, all from one sample in a study of blood T cell repertoires in COVID-19. Method: immunoSEQ multiplex PCR; TCRdb's copy keeps in-frame clones and lacks some. Of over 110,000 clones listed, about 91% were seen once; the top ten hold roughly 28%. Material: peripheral blood. The receptors come from a human donor in a cohort sampled during active COVID-19. The CDR3 runs from the conserved cysteine through the conserved F or W. D genes are given only for firm matches. Only some rows state a clone size, as once, few, many or a class for expanded clones.

>TRBJ2-1|NA|TRBV6-5|NA
TGTGCCAGCAGTTACGACTCCATCCCCTACAATGAGCAGTTCTTC
CASSYDSIPYNEQFF
>TRBJ1-4|NA|TRBV3-1/TRBV3-2|TRBD1
TGTGCCAGCAGCCACGCGTACAGGGGAACTAATGAAAAACTGTTTTTT
CASSHAYRGTNEKLFF
>TRBJ2-7|NA|TRBV6-6|TRBD1
TGTGCCAGCAGTTACTCGGCGACAGGGGCCTACGAGCAGTACTTC
CASSYSATGAYEQYF
>TRBJ1-4|NA|TRBV3-1/TRBV3-2|NA
TGTGCCAGCAGCCCAACCGGACAGCCCCTGAATGAAAAACTGTTTTTT
CASSPTGQPLNEKLFF
>TRBJ1-3|once|TRBV6-5|NA
TGTGCCAGCAGGCCAGGGTCTGGAAACACCATATATTTT
CASRPGSGNTIYF
>TRBJ2-1|NA|TRBV6-1|NA
TGTGCCAGCAGTGAAGCGGCAGGAGGGGCGTACAATGAGCAGTTCTTC
CASSEAAGGAYNEQFF
>TRBJ1-2|NA|TRBV6-2/TRBV6-3|NA
TGTGCCAGCAGTTACGGGGGCAGCCACTATGGCTACACCTTC
CASSYGGSHYGYTF
>TRBJ1-2|NA|TRBV19|TRBD1
TGTGCCAGTAGTAAACCTGGACAGGGCCGGGGGATCTATGGCTACACCTTC
CASSKPGQGRGIYGYTF
>TRBJ1-5|NA|TRBV9|TRBD1
TGTGCCAGCAGCGTAGGACAGGGGGGGTCCAATCAGCCCCAGCATTTT
CASSVGQGGSNQPQHF
>TRBJ1-1|NA|TRBV19|NA
TGTGCCAGTAGTATAGAGTCGATGGGGGGGTTGAACACTGAAGCTTTCTTT
CASSIESMGGLNTEAFF
>TRBJ2-1|NA|TRBV10-3|TRBD2
TGTGCCATCAGCACTAGCGGGGCTGGCAATGAGCAGTTCTTC
CAISTSGAGNEQFF
>TRBJ1-6|NA|TRBV27|TRBD1
TGTGCCAGCATGACAGGGGGCCGGTATAATTCACCCCTCCACTTT
CASMTGGRYNSPLHF
>TRBJ1-4|NA|TRBV6-5|NA
TGTGCCAGCAGCGCAGGGTTTGCAACTAATGAAAAACTGTTTTTT
CASSAGFATNEKLFF
>TRBJ2-7|NA|TRBV7-2|TRBD2
TGTGCCAGCAGCTTAGCGCGGGAGTCCTACGAGCAGTACTTC
CASSLARESYEQYF
>TRBJ1-1|NA|TRBV11-2|NA
TGTGCCAGCAGCTCATGGGGGGGAGCGGAGGACACTGAAGCTTTCTTT
CASSSWGGAEDTEAFF
>TRBJ1-1|once|TRBV9|TRBD1
TGTGCCAGCAGCGTAGAGTCAGGGGGTACTGAAGCTTTCTTT
CASSVESGGTEAFF
>TRBJ2-2|NA|TRBV27|NA
TGTGCCAGCAGCCCCGTTGTCAGGTACACCGGGGAGCTGTTTTTT
CASSPVVRYTGELFF
>TRBJ1-5|NA|TRBV6-6|NA
TGTGCCAGCAGTTACTCGGACAGCCGAAATCAGCCCCAGCATTTT
CASSYSDSRNQPQHF
>TRBJ1-5|NA|TRBV24-1|NA
TGTGCCACCAGTGCCCCCGGGAGCAATCAGCCCCAGCATTTT
CATSAPGSNQPQHF
>TRBJ2-1|NA|TRBV5-1|NA
TGCGCCAGCAGCTTGTCAGGGCCATCGAGAAACAATGAGCAGTTCTTC
CASSLSGPSRNNEQFF
>TRBJ1-1|NA|TRBV19|TRBD1
TGTGCCAGTAGTCCACAGGGGCAGTTGAACACTGAAGCTTTCTTT
CASSPQGQLNTEAFF
>TRBJ2-5|NA|TRBV12-5|TRBD1
TGTGCTAGTGGCAGGACAGGGGAAGAGACCCAGTACTTC
CASGRTGEETQYF
>TRBJ2-7|once|TRBV7-8|NA
TGTGCCAGCAGCTTTCAAGACAGGCTTCCCTACGAGCAGTACTTC
CASSFQDRLPYEQYF
>TRBJ1-2|NA|TRBV12-3/TRBV12-4|TRBD1
TGTGCCAGCAGTTGGACAGGGAACTATGGCTACACCTTC
CASSWTGNYGYTF
>TRBJ2-7|NA|TRBV6-6|TRBD1
TGTGCCAGCAGTTATGGGCCGGGACAGGGATCCTACGAGCAGTACTTC
CASSYGPGQGSYEQYF
>TRBJ1-6|NA|TRBV5-6|NA
TGTGCCAGCAGCTCCCAGGGGAAATCACCCCTCCACTTT
CASSSQGKSPLHF
>TRBJ1-2|NA|TRBV27|TRBD1
TGTGCCAGCAGGACAGGGGTGGGCTATGGCTACACCTTC
CASRTGVGYGYTF
>TRBJ2-7|NA|TRBV4-3|NA
TGCGCCAGCAGCCAATCCGGTAGTCGGAGCTCCTACGAGCAGTACTTC
CASSQSGSRSSYEQYF
>TRBJ1-1|NA|TRBV18|NA
TGTGCCAGCTCACCAAAAGGGGCGACTGAAGCTTTCTTT
CASSPKGATEAFF
>TRBJ2-1|NA|TRBV9|NA
TGTGCCAGCAGCGTAGGGCTGTTCGCCTACAATGAGCAGTTCTTC
CASSVGLFAYNEQFF
>TRBJ1-1|NA|TRBV7-3|TRBD1
TGTGCCAGCAGCCTACAGGGGGGGAACACTGAAGCTTTCTTT
CASSLQGGNTEAFF
>TRBJ1-1|NA|TRBV6-2/TRBV6-3|NA
TGTGCCAGCAGTTGGGGCCTTAACACTGAAGCTTTCTTT
CASSWGLNTEAFF
>TRBJ2-7|NA|TRBV6-1|TRBD2
TGTGCCAGCAGTGAAGAGGTAGCGGGCCCGCTTGAGCAGTACTTC
CASSEEVAGPLEQYF
>TRBJ1-6|few|TRBV5-1|NA
TGCGCCAGCAGCTTCACAGATGATTCACCCCTCCACTTT
CASSFTDDSPLHF
>TRBJ2-7|NA|TRBV5-1|TRBD1
TGCGCCAGCAGCTTGGAGGTGGGACAGGAAGGCGAGCAGTACTTC
CASSLEVGQEGEQYF
>TRBJ1-6|few|TRBV5-4|TRBD1
TGTGCCAGCAGGGCTGGGACAGGGATCAATTCACCCCTCCACTTT
CASRAGTGINSPLHF
>TRBJ1-6|few|TRBV7-3|NA
TGTGCCAGCAGTTCAGGGAATAATTCACCCCTCCACTTT
CASSSGNNSPLHF
>TRBJ2-7|NA|TRBV6-1|TRBD1
TGTGCCAGCAGTGAAGGGAGCCAACAGGGGGCCTTCGAGCAGTACTTC
CASSEGSQQGAFEQYF
>TRBJ2-2|NA|TRBV29-1|NA
TGCAGCGGGGGGGACAGTCCCACCGGGGAGCTGTTTTTT
CSGGDSPTGELFF